Listed here is a single TCR beta chain. Ages ranged from about 18 to 89 years, with residence in 24 US areas. This sample was included in a study of blood T cell repertoires in COVID-19. Study information: Samples of COVID-19 (acute and convalescent) were obtained from the United States, Italy and Spain. Sample material is recorded as cDNA or gDNA derived from T cells, B-cell-depleted T cells, or PBMCs.

Authors' methods: Counts of nucleated cells, estimated from reference gene primer amplification, were obtained. The protocol was immunoSEQ multiplex PCR, while the TCRdb copy is restricted to in-frame clones and leaves out a portion. V, J and clone size were drawn from that table, and D and trimming were deduced from the DNA. The sample consists of about 500,000 clones, about 85% of them appearing once. The sample comprised PBMCs or T cells enriched from blood (not recorded which). This receptor was taken from a woman younger than 30 who had recovered from COVID-19.

The CDR3 reads CATSRGKSSGQETQYF. CDR3 DNA: TGTGCCACCAGCAGGGGGAAGTCTAGCGGACAAGAGACCCAGTACTTC. V and J are TRBV15 and TRBJ2-5, with TRBD2 identical over 7 bases. Trimming at V came to 3 bases and at J to 2 bases, leaving 9 bases not matched to a gene. The CDR3 spans 16 residues. Germline V CDR1 and CDR2: LNHNV, YYDKDF (reference sequence).